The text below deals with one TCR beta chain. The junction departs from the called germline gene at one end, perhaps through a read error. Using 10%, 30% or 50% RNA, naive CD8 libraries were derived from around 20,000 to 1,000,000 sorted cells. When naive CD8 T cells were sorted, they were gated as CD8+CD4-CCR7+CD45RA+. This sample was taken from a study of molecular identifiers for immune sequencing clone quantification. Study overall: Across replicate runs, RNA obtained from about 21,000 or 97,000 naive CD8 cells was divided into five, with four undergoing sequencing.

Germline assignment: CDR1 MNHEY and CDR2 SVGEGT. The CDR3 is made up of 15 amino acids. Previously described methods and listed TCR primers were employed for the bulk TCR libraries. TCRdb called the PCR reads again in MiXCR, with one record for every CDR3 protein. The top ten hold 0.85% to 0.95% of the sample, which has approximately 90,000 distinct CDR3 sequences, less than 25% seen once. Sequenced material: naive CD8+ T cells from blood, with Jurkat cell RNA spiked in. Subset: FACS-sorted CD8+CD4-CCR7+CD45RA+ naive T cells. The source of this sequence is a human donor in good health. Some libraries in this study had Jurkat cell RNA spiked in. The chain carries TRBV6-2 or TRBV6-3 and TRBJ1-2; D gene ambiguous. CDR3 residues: CACSYFPGTNYGYTF. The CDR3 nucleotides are TGTGCCTGCAGTTACTTCCCAGGCACTAACTATGGCTACACCTTC.